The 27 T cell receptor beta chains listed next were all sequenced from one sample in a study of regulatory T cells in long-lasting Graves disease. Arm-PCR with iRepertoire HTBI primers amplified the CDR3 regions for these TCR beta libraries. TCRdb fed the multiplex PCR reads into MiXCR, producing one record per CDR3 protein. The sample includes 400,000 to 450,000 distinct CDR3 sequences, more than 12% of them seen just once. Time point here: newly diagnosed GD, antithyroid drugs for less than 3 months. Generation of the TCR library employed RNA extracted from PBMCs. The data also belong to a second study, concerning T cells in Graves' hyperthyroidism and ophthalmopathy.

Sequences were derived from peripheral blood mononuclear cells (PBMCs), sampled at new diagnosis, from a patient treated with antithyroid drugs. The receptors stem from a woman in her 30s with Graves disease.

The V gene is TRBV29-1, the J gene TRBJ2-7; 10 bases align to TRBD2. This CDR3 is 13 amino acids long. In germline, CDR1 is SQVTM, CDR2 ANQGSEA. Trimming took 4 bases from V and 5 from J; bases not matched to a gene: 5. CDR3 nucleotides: TGCAGCGTTGTAAGCGGGAGGGCCCACGAGCAGTACTTC. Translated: CSVVSGRAHEQYF.

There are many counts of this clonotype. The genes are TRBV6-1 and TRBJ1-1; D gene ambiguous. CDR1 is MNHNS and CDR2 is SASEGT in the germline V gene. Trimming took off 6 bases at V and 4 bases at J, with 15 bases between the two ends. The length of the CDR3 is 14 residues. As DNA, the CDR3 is TGTGCCAGCAGCCCTAATGGGCGGGGCACTGAAGCTTTCTTT. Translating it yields CASSPNGRGTEAFF.

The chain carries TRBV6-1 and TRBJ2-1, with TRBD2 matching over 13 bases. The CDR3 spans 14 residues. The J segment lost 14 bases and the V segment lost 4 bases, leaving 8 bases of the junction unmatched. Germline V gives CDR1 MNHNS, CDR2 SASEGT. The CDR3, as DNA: TGTGCCAGCAGTGTCGGACTAGCGGGAGTTGCTAAGTTCTTC. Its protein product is CASSVGLAGVAKFF.

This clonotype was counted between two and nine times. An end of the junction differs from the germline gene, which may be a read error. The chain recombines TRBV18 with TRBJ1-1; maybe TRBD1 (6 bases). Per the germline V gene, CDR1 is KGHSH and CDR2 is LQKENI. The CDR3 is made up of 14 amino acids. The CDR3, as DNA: TGTGCCTGCTCACCTTTGGGACAGAACACTGAAGCTTTCTTT. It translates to CACSPLGQNTEAFF.

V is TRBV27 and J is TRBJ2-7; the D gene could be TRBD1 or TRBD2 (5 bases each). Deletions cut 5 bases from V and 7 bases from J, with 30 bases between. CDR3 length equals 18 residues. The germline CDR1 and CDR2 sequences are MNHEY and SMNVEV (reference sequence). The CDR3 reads CASSIRKPGRDTRREQYF. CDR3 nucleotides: TGTGCCAGCAGTATAAGAAAGCCGGGACGAGACACTCGTAGGGAGCAGTACTTC.

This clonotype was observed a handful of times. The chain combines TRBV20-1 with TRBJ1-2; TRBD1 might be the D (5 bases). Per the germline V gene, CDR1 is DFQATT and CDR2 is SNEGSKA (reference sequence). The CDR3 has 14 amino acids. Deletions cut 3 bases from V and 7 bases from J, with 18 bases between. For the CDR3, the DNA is TGCAGTGCTAGTCTGACAGCCCAGCTTGGTGGCTACACCTTC. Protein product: CSASLTAQLGGYTF.

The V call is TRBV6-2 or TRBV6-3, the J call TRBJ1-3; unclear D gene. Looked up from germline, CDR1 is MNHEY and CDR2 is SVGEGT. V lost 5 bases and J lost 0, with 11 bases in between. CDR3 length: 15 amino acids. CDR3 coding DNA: TGTGCCAGCAGTGCGACGGATCTCTCTGGAAACACCATATATTTT. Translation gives CASSATDLSGNTIYF.

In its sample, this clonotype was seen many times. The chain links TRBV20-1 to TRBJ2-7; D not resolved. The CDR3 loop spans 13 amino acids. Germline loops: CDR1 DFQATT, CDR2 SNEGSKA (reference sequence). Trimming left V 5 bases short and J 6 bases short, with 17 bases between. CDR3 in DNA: TGCAGTGCTCAAAACTTCCCCCTGGGCGAGCAGTACTTC. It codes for CSAQNFPLGEQYF.

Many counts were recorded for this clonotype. CDR3 nucleotides: TGTGCCAGCAGCGGAACGGGGGGCGCGAATCAGCCCCAGCATTTT. Translation: CASSGTGGANQPQHF. The chain employs TRBV7-3 and TRBJ1-5; D perhaps matches TRBD1 (6 bases). Germline CDR1 is SGHTA and CDR2 is FQGTGA. Trimming took off 5 bases at V and 4 bases at J, with 15 bases between the two ends. The length of the CDR3 is 15 residues.

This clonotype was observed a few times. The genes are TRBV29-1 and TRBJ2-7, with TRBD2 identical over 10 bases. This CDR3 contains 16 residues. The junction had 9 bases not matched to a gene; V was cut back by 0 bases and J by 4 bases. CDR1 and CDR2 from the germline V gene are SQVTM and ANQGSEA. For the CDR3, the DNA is TGCAGCGTTGAAGATCCCGGACTAGCGGATGATTACGAGCAGTACTTC. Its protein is CSVEDPGLADDYEQYF.

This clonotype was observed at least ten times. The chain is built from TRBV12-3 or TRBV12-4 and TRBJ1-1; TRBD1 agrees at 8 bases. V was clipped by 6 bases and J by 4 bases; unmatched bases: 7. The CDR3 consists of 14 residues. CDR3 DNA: TGTGCCAGCAGAAACCAGGGGGCAGGCACTGAAGCTTTCTTT. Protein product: CASRNQGAGTEAFF.

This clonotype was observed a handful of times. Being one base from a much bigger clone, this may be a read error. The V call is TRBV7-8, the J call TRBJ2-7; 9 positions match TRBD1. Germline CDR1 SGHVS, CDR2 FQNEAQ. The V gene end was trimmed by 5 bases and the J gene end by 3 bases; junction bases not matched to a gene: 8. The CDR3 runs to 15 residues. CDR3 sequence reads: CASSQRTGANYEQYF. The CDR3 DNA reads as TGTGCCAGCAGCCAGAGGACAGGGGCTAACTACGAGCAGTACTTC.

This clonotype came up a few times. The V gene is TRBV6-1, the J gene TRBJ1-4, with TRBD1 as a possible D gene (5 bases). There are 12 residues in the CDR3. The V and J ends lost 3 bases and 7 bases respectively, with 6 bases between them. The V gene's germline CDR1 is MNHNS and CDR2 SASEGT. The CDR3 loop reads CASSERGEKLFF. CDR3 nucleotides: TGTGCCAGCAGTGAGAGGGGTGAAAAACTGTTTTTT.

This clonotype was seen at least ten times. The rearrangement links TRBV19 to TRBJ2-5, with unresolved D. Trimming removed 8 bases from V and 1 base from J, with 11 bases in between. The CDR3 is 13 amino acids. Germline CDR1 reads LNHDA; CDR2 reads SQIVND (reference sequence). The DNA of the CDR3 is TGTGCCAGTGGCGGCGCACTCCAAGAGACCCAGTACTTC. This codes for CASGGALQETQYF.

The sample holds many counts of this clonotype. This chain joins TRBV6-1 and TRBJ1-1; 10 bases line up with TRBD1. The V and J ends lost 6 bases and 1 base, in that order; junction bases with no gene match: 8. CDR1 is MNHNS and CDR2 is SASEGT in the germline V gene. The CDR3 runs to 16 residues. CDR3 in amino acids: CASRGPRDRGNTEAFF. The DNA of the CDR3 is TGTGCCAGCAGAGGGCCCAGGGACAGGGGGAACACTGAAGCTTTCTTT.

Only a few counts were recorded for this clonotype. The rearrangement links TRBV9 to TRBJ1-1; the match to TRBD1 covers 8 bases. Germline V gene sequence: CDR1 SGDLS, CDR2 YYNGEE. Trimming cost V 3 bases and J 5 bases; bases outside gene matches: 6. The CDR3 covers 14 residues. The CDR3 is CASSAQGAETEAFF. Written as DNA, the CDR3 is TGTGCCAGCAGCGCGCAGGGGGCAGAGACTGAAGCTTTCTTT.

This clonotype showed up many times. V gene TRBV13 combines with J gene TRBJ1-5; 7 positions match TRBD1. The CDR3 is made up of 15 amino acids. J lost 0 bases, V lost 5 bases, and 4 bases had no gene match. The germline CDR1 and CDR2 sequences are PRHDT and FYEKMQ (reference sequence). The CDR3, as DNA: TGTGCCAGCAGCCACGGGACAGATAGCAATCAGCCCCAGCATTTT. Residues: CASSHGTDSNQPQHF. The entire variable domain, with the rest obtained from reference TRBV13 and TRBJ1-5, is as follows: AAGVIQSPRHLIKEKRETATLKCYPIPRHDTVYWYQQGPGQDPQFLISFYEKMQSDKGSIPDRFSAQQFSDYHSELNMSSLELGDSALYFCASSHGTDSNQPQHFGDGTRLSIL.

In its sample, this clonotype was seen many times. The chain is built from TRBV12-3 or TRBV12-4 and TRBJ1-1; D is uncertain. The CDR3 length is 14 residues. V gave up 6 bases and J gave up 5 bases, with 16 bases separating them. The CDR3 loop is CASRAERLGTEAFF. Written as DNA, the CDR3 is TGTGCCAGCAGAGCCGAGAGGTTGGGGACTGAAGCTTTCTTT.

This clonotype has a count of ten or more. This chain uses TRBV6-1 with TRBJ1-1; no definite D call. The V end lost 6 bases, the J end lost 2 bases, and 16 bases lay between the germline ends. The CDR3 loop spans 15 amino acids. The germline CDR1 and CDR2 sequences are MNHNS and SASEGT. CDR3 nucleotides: TGTGCCAGCAGCTCGCGGGCAGAACTAAACACTGAAGCTTTCTTT. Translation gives CASSSRAELNTEAFF.

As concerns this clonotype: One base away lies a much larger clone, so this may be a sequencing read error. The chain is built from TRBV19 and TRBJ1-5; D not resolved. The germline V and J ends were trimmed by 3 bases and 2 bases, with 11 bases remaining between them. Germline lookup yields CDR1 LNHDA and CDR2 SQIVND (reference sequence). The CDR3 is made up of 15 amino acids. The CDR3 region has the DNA TGTGCCAGTAGTATGGTCGGACGGGGCAATCAGCCCCAGCATTTT. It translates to CASSMVGRGNQPQHF.

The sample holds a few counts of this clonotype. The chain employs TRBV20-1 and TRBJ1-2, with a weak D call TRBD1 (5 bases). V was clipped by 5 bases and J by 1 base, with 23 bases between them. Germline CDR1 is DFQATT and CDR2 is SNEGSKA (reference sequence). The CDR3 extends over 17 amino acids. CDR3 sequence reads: CSASPPPWGRDNYGYTF. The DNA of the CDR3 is TGCAGTGCTTCACCCCCGCCGTGGGGCCGGGATAACTATGGCTACACCTTC.

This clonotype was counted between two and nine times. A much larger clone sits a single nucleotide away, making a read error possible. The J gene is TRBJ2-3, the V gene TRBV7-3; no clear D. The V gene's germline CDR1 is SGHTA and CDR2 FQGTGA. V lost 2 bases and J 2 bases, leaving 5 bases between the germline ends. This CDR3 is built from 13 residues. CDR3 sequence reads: CASSLDFTDTQYF. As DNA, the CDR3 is TGTGCCAGCAGCTTAGACTTCACAGATACGCAGTATTTT. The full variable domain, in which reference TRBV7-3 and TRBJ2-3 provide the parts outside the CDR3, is GAGVSQTPSNKVTEKGKYVELRCDPISGHTALYWYRQSLGQGPEFLIYFQGTGAADDSGLPNDRFFAVRPEGSVSTLKIQRTERGDSAVYLCASSLDFTDTQYFGPGTRLTVL.

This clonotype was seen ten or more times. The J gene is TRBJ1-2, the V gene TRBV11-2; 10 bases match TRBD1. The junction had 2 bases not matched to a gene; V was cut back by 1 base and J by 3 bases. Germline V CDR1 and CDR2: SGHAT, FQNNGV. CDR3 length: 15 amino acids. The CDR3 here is CASSLVGTGDYGYTF. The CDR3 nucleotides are TGTGCCAGCAGCTTAGTGGGGACAGGGGACTATGGCTACACCTTC.

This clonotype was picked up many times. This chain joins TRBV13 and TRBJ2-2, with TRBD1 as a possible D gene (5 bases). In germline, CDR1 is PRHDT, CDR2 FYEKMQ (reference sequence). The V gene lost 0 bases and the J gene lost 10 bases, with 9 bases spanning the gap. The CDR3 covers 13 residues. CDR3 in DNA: TGTGCCAGCAGCTTAGGTGGGGCCGTGGAGCTGTTTTTT. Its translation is CASSLGGAVELFF.

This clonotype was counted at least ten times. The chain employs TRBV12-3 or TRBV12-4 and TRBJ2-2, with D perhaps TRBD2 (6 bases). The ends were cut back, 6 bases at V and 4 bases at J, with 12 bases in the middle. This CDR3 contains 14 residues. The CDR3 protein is CASSSLAPTGELFF. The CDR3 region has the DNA TGTGCCAGCAGCTCACTAGCACCCACCGGGGAGCTGTTTTTT.

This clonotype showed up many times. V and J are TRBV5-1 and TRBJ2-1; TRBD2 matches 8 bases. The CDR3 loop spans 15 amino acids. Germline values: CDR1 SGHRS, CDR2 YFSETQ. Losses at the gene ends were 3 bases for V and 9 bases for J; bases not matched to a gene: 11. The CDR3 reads CASSYTAGVRGEQFF. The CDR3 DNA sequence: TGCGCCAGCAGCTACACAGCGGGAGTGAGGGGTGAGCAGTTCTTC.

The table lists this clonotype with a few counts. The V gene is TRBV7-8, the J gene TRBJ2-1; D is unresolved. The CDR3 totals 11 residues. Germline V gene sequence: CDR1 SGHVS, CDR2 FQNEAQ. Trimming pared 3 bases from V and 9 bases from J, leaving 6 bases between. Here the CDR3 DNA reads TGTGCCAGCAGCTTGAACTTTGAGCAGTTCTTC. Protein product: CASSLNFEQFF.